The 21 T cell receptor beta chains below all came from one sample that was sequenced in a study of post-analysis software for immune sequencing data. Study outcomes and limitations: In patients, about 5 TRBV segments were more frequent than in controls, with TRBV5-6, TRBV5-1 and TRBV20-1 among them.

Their cognate antigens are unknown. Prepared libraries of TCR beta cDNA carried unique molecular identifiers. TCRdb reprocessed the PCR reads via MiXCR and lists one record per CDR3 protein. The sample has 750,000 to 900,000 distinct CDR3 sequences; more than 45% are singletons. The sample comprised blood. The source of these receptors is a girl aged 10-17 years with multiple sclerosis.

The CDR3 is CASSLARTETYEQYF. In DNA form, the CDR3 reads TGTGCCAGCAGCTTAGCTCGGACGGAAACCTACGAGCAGTACTTC. The chain recombines TRBV7-2 with TRBJ2-7; D gene ambiguous. V was trimmed by 0 bases and J by 2 bases, leaving 11 bases between them. This CDR3 contains 15 residues. The germline CDR1 and CDR2 sequences are SGHTA and FQGNSA.

This clonotype came up many times. The chain uses TRBV12-3 or TRBV12-4 and TRBJ2-1; possible D gene TRBD2, 6 bases. The CDR3 runs 16 residues. Trimming took 5 bases from V and 7 from J, leaving 21 bases between them. The CDR3 protein is CASSPGKRVAANEQFF. The CDR3 region has the DNA TGTGCCAGCAGTCCCGGGAAGAGAGTAGCGGCAAATGAGCAGTTCTTC.

This clonotype has just one count. This chain connects TRBV7-9 to TRBJ1-4; D gene uncertain. This CDR3 has 13 amino acids. From germline, CDR1 is SEHNR and CDR2 FQNEAQ (reference sequence). Deletions cut 2 bases from V and 8 bases from J, with 9 bases between. CDR3 coding DNA: TGTGCCAGCAGCTTATCAGCGACCGAAAAACTGTTTTTT. Its translation is CASSLSATEKLFF.

The rearrangement links TRBV4-2 to TRBJ1-4; no clear D. Deletions cut 4 bases from V and 6 bases from J, with 12 bases between. CDR3 length: 14 amino acids. Looked up from germline, CDR1 is LGHNA and CDR2 is YNFKEQ. This chain's CDR3 is CASSRGRLYEKLFF. The DNA for the CDR3 is TGTGCCAGCAGCCGGGGAAGACTCTATGAAAAACTGTTTTTT.

V gene TRBV5-1 combines with J gene TRBJ2-7; a possible D gene is TRBD1 (6 bases). CDR1 is SGHRS, CDR2 YFSETQ, per germline. CDR3 length: 15 amino acids. The germline V and J ends were trimmed by 0 bases and 4 bases, with 14 bases remaining between them. The CDR3 loop is CASSLDPTGNYEQYF. CDR3 sequence (DNA): TGCGCCAGCAGCTTGGATCCGACAGGAAATTACGAGCAGTACTTC.

This clonotype was found once. The CDR3 DNA reads as TGTGCCACCAGTCTGGACGGGAATGGCTACACCTTC. This codes for CATSLDGNGYTF. The chain recombines TRBV24-1 with TRBJ1-2; D remains ambiguous. Trimming stripped 6 bases from V and 6 bases from J, with 10 bases between. CDR3 size: 12 residues. Per the germline V gene, CDR1 is KGHDR and CDR2 is SFDVKD.

The chain uses TRBV5-1 and TRBJ1-2, with 11 positions matching TRBD1. The germline CDR1 and CDR2 sequences are SGHRS and YFSETQ. Germline trimming cut 2 bases from V and 4 bases from J; bases unmatched to any gene: 1. The CDR3 contains 14 residues. The CDR3 DNA reads TGCGCCAGCAGCTTTGGGACAGGGGGCTATGGCTACACCTTC. This sequence encodes CASSFGTGGYGYTF. The complete variable domain, with remaining parts taken from reference TRBV5-1 and TRBJ1-2, reads KAGVTQTPRYLIKTRGQQVTLSCSPISGHRSVSWYQQTPGQGLQFLFEYFSETQRNKGNFPGRFSGRQFSNSRSEMNVSTLELGDSALYLCASSFGTGGYGYTFGSGTRLTVV.

There are a few counts of this clonotype. The chain uses TRBV7-2 and TRBJ2-7, with a tentative D call TRBD2 (6 bases). The germline CDR1 and CDR2 sequences are SGHTA and FQGNSA. The V end was cut by 6 bases, the J end by 1 base, with 19 bases between. The CDR3 length is 16 residues. DNA for the CDR3: TGTGCCAGCAGGGGTTCATGGGGGGAGACTTCCTACGAGCAGTACTTC. Translating gives CASRGSWGETSYEQYF.

The genes are TRBV3-1 and TRBJ2-3; tentatively, D is TRBD2 (5 bases). V lost 1 base to trimming and J lost 1 base, with 9 bases between them. The V gene's germline CDR1 is LGHDT and CDR2 YNNKEL (reference sequence). The CDR3 extends over 15 amino acids. CDR3: CASSQVRTGTDTQYF. In nucleotides, the CDR3 is TGTGCCAGCAGCCAAGTCCGGACTGGCACAGATACGCAGTATTTT.

This chain uses TRBV27 with TRBJ1-4; TRBD1 matches 9 bases. The V gene's germline CDR1 is MNHEY and CDR2 SMNVEV (reference sequence). This CDR3 region has 15 residues. The J segment lost 8 bases and the V segment lost 5 bases, leaving 9 bases of the junction unmatched. The CDR3 here is CASSPGTGFPEKLFF. CDR3 coding DNA: TGTGCCAGCAGTCCCGGGACAGGGTTCCCCGAAAAACTGTTTTTT.

This sequence joins TRBV2 and TRBJ2-5; 7 nucleotides align to TRBD2. This CDR3 contains 16 residues. Germline assignment: CDR1 SNHLY and CDR2 FYNNEI. V gave up 0 bases and J gave up 3 bases; unmatched junction bases: 7. This CDR3 reads CASSEAVRESEETQYF. CDR3 in DNA: TGTGCCAGCAGTGAAGCTGTGCGGGAGTCGGAAGAGACCCAGTACTTC.

This clonotype was observed a handful of times. The V gene is TRBV6-2 or TRBV6-3, the J gene TRBJ2-1, with no clear D. V lost 6 bases to trimming and J lost 3 bases, with 6 bases between them. This CDR3 comprises 12 residues. Germline-derived CDR1 and CDR2 are MNHEY and SVGEGT. Here the CDR3 reads CASRGHYNEQFF. CDR3 nucleotide sequence: TGTGCCAGCAGAGGCCACTACAATGAGCAGTTCTTC.

This clonotype came up a few times. The genes are TRBV12-3 or TRBV12-4 and TRBJ2-3; perhaps TRBD1 as D (5 bases). The V end was cut by 3 bases, the J end by 2 bases, with 15 bases between. The CDR3 has 16 amino acids. The CDR3 sequence is CASSLGLATVTDTQYF. The CDR3, as DNA: TGTGCCAGCAGTTTGGGGCTTGCGACAGTCACAGATACGCAGTATTTT.

Details on this clonotype: Germline and junction disagree at one end, which may indicate a read error. The V and J genes are TRBV7-9 and TRBJ2-1; TRBD2 might be the D (6 bases). The CDR3 is 16 residues long. The germline V gene has CDR1 SEHNR and CDR2 FQNEAQ (reference sequence). This CDR3 reads CASSLGGVVSYNGQFF. The CDR3 coding sequence is TGTGCCAGCAGCTTAGGGGGGGTAGTCTCCTACAATGGGCAGTTCTTC. Using reference TRBV7-9 and TRBJ2-1 for the parts outside the CDR3, the full variable domain is DTGVSQNPRHKITKRGQNVTFRCDPISEHNRLYWYRQTLGQGPEFLTYFQNEAQLEKSRLLSDRFSAERPKGSFSTLEIQRTEQGDSAMYLCASSLGGVVSYNGQFFGPGTRLTVL.

This clonotype was seen a few times. This chain joins TRBV27 and TRBJ1-2; D remains unclear. The CDR3 has 15 residues. Germline V gene data show CDR1 as MNHEY and CDR2 as SMNVEV (reference sequence). Trimming took off 3 bases at V and 4 bases at J, with 15 bases between the two ends. The CDR3 region is CASSLRNPGSYGYTF. DNA for the CDR3: TGTGCCAGCAGTTTGAGGAACCCGGGCTCCTATGGCTACACCTTC.

In its sample, this clonotype was seen a few times. V usage is TRBV27 and J usage is TRBJ2-5; TRBD1 or TRBD2 may be the D gene (6 bases each). The tail of the sequence fits TRBJ2-7 better, so the J call may be wrong. Germline V gene lookup returns CDR1 MNHEY and CDR2 SMNVEV (reference sequence). The CDR3 has 12 residues. This CDR3 is CAARGGTYEQYF. The CDR3 DNA reads as TGTGCCGCCCGAGGGGGGACCTACGAGCAGTACTTC.

The V gene is TRBV20-1, the J gene TRBJ2-3, with 10 bases matching TRBD2. This CDR3 spans 17 amino acids. V dropped 2 bases and J dropped 4; count of bases not matched to a gene: 12. The germline CDR1 and CDR2 sequences are DFQATT and SNEGSKA (reference sequence). CDR3 region: CSARWGILAGVPDTQYF. The CDR3 coding sequence is TGCAGTGCTAGATGGGGAATTCTAGCGGGAGTCCCAGATACGCAGTATTTT.

The V call is TRBV20-1, the J call TRBJ2-1; 9 bases map to TRBD1. Germline V gene lookup returns CDR1 DFQATT and CDR2 SNEGSKA (reference sequence). The CDR3 covers 20 residues. V lost 0 bases to trimming and J lost 1 base; unmatched junction nucleotides: 16. DNA of the CDR3: TGCAGTGCTAGAGATCTTATCGTGACAGGGGGTTTAAGGTCCTACAATGAGCAGTTCTTC. This translates into CSARDLIVTGGLRSYNEQFF.

The chain recombines TRBV24-1 with TRBJ2-3, with 10 bases fitting TRBD2. From germline, CDR1 is KGHDR and CDR2 SFDVKD. This CDR3 has 18 residues. J was trimmed by 4 bases and V by 3 bases; bases with no gene match: 12. The CDR3 reads CATSDRVRASGSADTQYF. Written as DNA, the CDR3 is TGTGCCACCAGTGATCGGGTGAGGGCTAGCGGGAGTGCAGATACGCAGTATTTT.

The chain recombines TRBV6-7 with TRBJ1-2; 7 bases line up with TRBD1. TRBV6-7 is an open reading frame whose function is uncertain. The V and J ends lost 8 bases and 5 bases, in that order; junction bases with no gene match: 11. CDR3 length: 14 residues. For the CDR3, the DNA is TGTGCCAGCCACTCCGGAGGGGGCAGGTATGGCTACACCTTC. This translates into CASHSGGGRYGYTF.

The rearrangement uses TRBV5-1 and TRBJ1-5; weak D call: TRBD1 (6 bases). Trimming left V 4 bases short and J 4 bases short, with 15 bases between. This CDR3 is 15 amino acids long. CDR1 and CDR2 from the germline V gene are SGHRS and YFSETQ. DNA of the CDR3: TGCGCCAGCAGCCCGTGGGGGGGCGTAAATCAGCCCCAGCATTTT. This gives the protein CASSPWGGVNQPQHF.